This T cell receptor beta chain came from a study of T-cell reconstitution after alpha-beta-depleted transplantation in children. This clonotype was detected ten times or more. Its antigen remains unknown. Study conclusions and caveats: Expanded graft clones, several hundred of them, were reportedly the source of alpha-beta T cells about two months after transplant. Several patients had high TCRbeta diversity at day 60; it came from surviving recipient T cells and thymic progenitors.

Preparation of the TCRbeta library used unique molecular identifiers. TCRdb re-called the PCR reads with MiXCR, one entry per CDR3 protein. The sample contains 250,000 to 300,000 distinct CDR3 sequences, around 10% of which appear only once. This CDR3 is built from 15 residues. Looked up from germline, CDR1 is SGHTA and CDR2 is FQGNSA. The trim removed 5 bases at V and 4 bases at J, leaving 7 bases unmatched. The clonotype originates from a boy younger than two with acute myeloid leukemia, due to receive a stem cell transplant. The genes are TRBV7-2 and TRBJ2-7; 11 positions agree with TRBD1. Source: PBMCs, taken before TCRalphabeta/CD19-depleted stem cell transplant. The CDR3 region has the DNA TGTGCCAGCAGCCGGGGCGGGACAGGGGGGTACGAGCAGTACTTC. The encoded protein is CASSRGGTGGYEQYF.